A selection of T cell receptor beta chains follows, all from one sample in a study of blood T cell repertoires in COVID-19. Produced via immunoSEQ multiplex PCR; TCRdb's table is partial and in-frame only. The profile shows about 65,000 clones, 80% to 95% of them singletons. The sequenced material came from peripheral blood. The receptors here all came from a man aged 65 to 85 with active COVID-19. The CDR3 runs from the conserved cysteine through the conserved F or W. The D gene is left open where the match is weak.

TRBV3-1/TRBV3-2	TRBD2	TRBJ2-1	TGTGCCAGCAGCCAAGGGACTAGCGCTACAATGAAGCAGTTCTTC	CASSQGTSATMKQFF
TRBV2	NA	TRBJ2-3	TGTGCCAGCACGGGGGTTACCTCCACAGATACGCAGTATTTT	CASTGVTSTDTQYF
TRBV6-2/TRBV6-3	NA	TRBJ1-2	TGTGCCAGCAGTTACTCACGCCTACAGGACTATGGCTACACCTTC	CASSYSRLQDYGYTF
TRBV4-3	TRBD2	TRBJ2-3	TGCGCCAGCAGCCAGGATGACTATCGAGCGGGGGCAGATACGCAGTATTTT	CASSQDDYRAGADTQYF
TRBV7-6	TRBD1	TRBJ2-3	TGTGCCAGCAGCGCTTGGGACAGCAGTTCCACAGATACGCAGTATTTT	CASSAWDSSSTDTQYF
TRBV5-1	TRBD2	TRBJ2-5	TGCGCCAGCAGCTTGCAACTAGCGGGGAGGGAGACCCAGTACTTC	CASSLQLAGRETQYF
TRBV7-8	TRBD1	TRBJ1-2	TGTGCCAGCAGCTCCACAGGGACAGGGGTGAAAGGCTACACCTTC	CASSSTGTGVKGYTF
TRBV6-5	NA	TRBJ2-3	TGTGCCAGCAGTTACTCGCAGGGATTCTCAGATACGCAGTATTTT	CASSYSQGFSDTQYF
TRBV5-1	NA	TRBJ2-3	TGCGCCAGCAGCTTGGAGGGGGCGGGGACAGATACGCAGTATTTT	CASSLEGAGTDTQYF
TRBV13	TRBD1	TRBJ2-7	TGTGCCAGCAGCTTAGCCCCTCCCGTAGGCGGGACAGGTACCTCCTACGAGCAGTACTTC	CASSLAPPVGGTGTSYEQYF
TRBV2	NA	TRBJ1-4	TGTGCCAGCAGTGTTTTGGGGAGAGGGGAAAAACTGTTTTTT	CASSVLGRGEKLFF
TRBV19	TRBD1	TRBJ1-2	TGTGCCAGTAGTACCACGATGGACAGGGTAACCTTC	CASSTTMDRVTF
TRBV28	NA	TRBJ1-2	TGTGCCAGCAGTCCCCTGGCAGGGGAATTCGCTAACTATGGCTACACCTTC	CASSPLAGEFANYGYTF
TRBV4-1	TRBD2	TRBJ2-5	TGCGCCAGCAGCCAAGATGCGGGCGGGAGCGGGGGATACCAAGAGACCCAGTACTTC	CASSQDAGGSGGYQETQYF
TRBV29-1	TRBD1	TRBJ1-2	TGCAGCGCCGAAGAACAGGGGGCCGGTGGTGGCTACACCTTC	CSAEEQGAGGGYTF
TRBV5-4	TRBD1	TRBJ2-7	TGTGCCAGCAGTCCTACTCGGGACAGAAGAAACTACGAGCAGTACTTC	CASSPTRDRRNYEQYF
TRBV12-2	NA	TRBJ1-1	TGTGCAAGTCGCTTAGGGACACAGGGGGCTAAATCTGAAGCTTTCTTT	CASRLGTQGAKSEAFF
TRBV11-2	NA	TRBJ2-3	TGTGCCAGCAGCTTAGCTAGCCGGTACACAGATACGCAGTATTTT	CASSLASRYTDTQYF
TRBV18	NA	TRBJ1-2	TGTGCCAGCTCACCACCGATAAGCGGGTGGGGTATCGACTACACCTTC	CASSPPISGWGIDYTF
TRBV9	TRBD1	TRBJ2-2	TGTGCCAGCCGGACAGGGGGCGACACCGGGGAGCTGTTTTTT	CASRTGGDTGELFF
TRBV6-5	NA	TRBJ1-2	TGTGCCAGCAGTTTCACAGGGCAAGCTCCTAACTATGGCTACACCTTC	CASSFTGQAPNYGYTF
TRBV7-9	NA	TRBJ1-3	TGTGCCAGCAGCTTAGTAGGGGCCTCTGGAAACACCATATATTTT	CASSLVGASGNTIYF
TRBV15	NA	TRBJ1-6	TGTGCCACCAGCATGGATTTAGGAGGGTTAAATAATTCACCCCTCCACTTT	CATSMDLGGLNNSPLHF
TRBV4-2	TRBD2	TRBJ2-1	TGTGCCAGCAGCCAAGAAGTGGCGGGGGGGGGTAATGAGCAGTTCTTC	CASSQEVAGGGNEQFF
TRBV27	TRBD1	TRBJ1-2	TGTGCCAGCAGTGGGGGACAGCCTAACTATGGCTACACCTTC	CASSGGQPNYGYTF